This T cell receptor beta chain comes out of a study of blood T cell repertoires in COVID-19 (dated by TCRdb to 2018 to 2020). Regarding the research as a whole: The collaborator samples originated in the United States, Italy and Spain and spanned the acute and convalescent phases of COVID-19. The repertoires were released in a freely available public database meant as a resource for research on the immune response to SARS-CoV-2. The samples were drawn from two sources: the first 160 participants of the ongoing ImmuneRACE study, and 1,000 to 1,500 subjects contributed by 6 global collaborators. The dataset comprised deeply sampled blood TCRbeta repertoires from subjects exposed to, actively infected with, or recovered from COVID-19. A de-identified subject ID, COVID-19 status, age in years and sex were almost always included in the sample metadata. The material from the prospective study consisted of cDNA or gDNA derived from T cells, B-cell-depleted T cells, or PBMCs. Where available, HLA class I and class II types were taken from metadata supplied by the sample provider and were not determined by assay-based typing.

TCRbeta CDR3 regions were amplified from genomic DNA by means of the immunoSEQ Assay, a bias-controlled multiplex PCR. For the original study's pipeline: Nucleated cell counts per sample were estimated from amplification of reference gene primers within the assay. To quantify the absolute abundance of each unique TCRbeta CDR3 rearrangement, sequence reads were collapsed and filtered. For each sample, productive Simpson clonality was calculated as the square root of Simpson's diversity index over productive rearrangements. What TCRdb holds here is the immuneACCESS table cut down to in-frame rearrangements. Part of the clones is not present; checked against another copy, under half of the missing clones reflect an unresolved V gene, and the others are unexplained. V and J calls and clone size are those listed in that table; D and trimming were worked out from the DNA. The sample profile shows around 250,000 clones; 80% to 90% of them were found once. The ten largest account for 2.2% of the sample.

To note about this clone: Its antigen specificity is not known. Base qualities are missing; no much larger clone stands one base away.

On the study overall, not on this receptor specifically: Clinical and demographic metadata were provided uncurated, with the amount varying by source and participant.

Another Seattle source contributed samples from volunteer blood donors who had recovered from COVID-19. Collaborating institutions collected whole blood in K2EDTA tubes following their own protocols. For TCRbeta analysis, collaborator samples were shipped as frozen whole blood, as isolated PBMCs, or as DNA extracted from either sample type. V is pared back by 3 bases and J by 0 bases, with 15 bases lying between the germline termini. The CDR3 spans 16 residues, from the cysteine through the phenylalanine. Kept here is only the CDR3 DNA, which spans 48 bases and is read in frame from base 1. CDR1 and CDR2, looked up from the germline V gene, are ENHRY and SYGVKD.

Sequenced sample: peripheral blood. The clonotype was recovered from a man aged 30-40 years who had recovered from COVID-19. In this chain, TRBV10-3 is recombined with TRBJ2-7, with no D gene named confidently. The nucleotide sequence is given as TGTGCCATCAGTGACGCGTTGGCGCCTAGCTCCTACGAGCAGTACTTC. It encodes CAISDALAPSSYEQYF.